This is a list of T cell receptor beta chains from one sample in a study of T cells in Graves' hyperthyroidism and ophthalmopathy. TCRdb re-called the multiplex PCR reads with MiXCR, one entry per CDR3 protein. In the table there are 150,000 to 200,000 distinct CDR3 sequences, about a tenth of which are singletons. Sequenced input: blood. Receptors originate from a woman aged 18-35 years with Graves' hyperthyroidism that later progressed to Graves' ophthalmopathy. The CDR3 runs from the conserved cysteine through the conserved F or W. Each record gives: clone size, J gene, V gene, CDR3 length, D gene, CDR3 DNA, CDR3 protein. D genes are given only for firm matches. Not every row has a clone size; where given, it reads once, few, many or a size class.

clone size: once; J gene: TRBJ2-7; V gene: TRBV15; CDR3 length: 13; D gene: .; CDR3 DNA: TGTGCCACCAGCAGAGCCCCTACCTACGAGCAGTACTTC; CDR3 protein: CATSRAPTYEQYF
clone size: .; J gene: TRBJ1-1; V gene: TRBV6-1; CDR3 length: 12; D gene: .; CDR3 DNA: TGTGCCAGCATAGGGGGTAACACTGAAGCTTTCTTT; CDR3 protein: CASIGGNTEAFF
clone size: .; J gene: TRBJ2-2; V gene: TRBV20-1; CDR3 length: 17; D gene: .; CDR3 DNA: TGCAGTGCTAGAGAACAACTAGTGGGGGTTGGTACCGGGGAGCTGTTTTTT; CDR3 protein: CSAREQLVGVGTGELFF
clone size: many; J gene: TRBJ2-1; V gene: TRBV29-1; CDR3 length: 11; D gene: .; CDR3 DNA: TGCAGCGTTGGCGGCCGTTATGAGCAGTTCTTC; CDR3 protein: CSVGGRYEQFF
clone size: many; J gene: TRBJ1-2; V gene: TRBV19; CDR3 length: 14; D gene: TRBD1; CDR3 DNA: TGTGCCAGTAGTAACCCGGACAGGGCCTATGGCTACACCTTC; CDR3 protein: CASSNPDRAYGYTF
clone size: few; J gene: TRBJ2-1; V gene: TRBV13; CDR3 length: 17; D gene: .; CDR3 DNA: TGTGCCGCCAGCTTAACGGCTAGAGGGGGGACCTACAATGAGCAGTTCTTC; CDR3 protein: CAASLTARGGTYNEQFF
clone size: .; J gene: TRBJ2-1; V gene: TRBV10-3; CDR3 length: 16; D gene: TRBD2; CDR3 DNA: TGTGCCATCAGCCTCAGACTAGCGGGGGGCTACAATGAGCAGTTCTTC; CDR3 protein: CAISLRLAGGYNEQFF
clone size: many; J gene: TRBJ1-2; V gene: TRBV12-3/TRBV12-4; CDR3 length: 18; D gene: TRBD1; CDR3 DNA: TGTGCCATCTACCACCTCACGTCAGGGGGAAGTGCTAACTATGGCTACACCTTC; CDR3 protein: CAIYHLTSGGSANYGYTF
clone size: many; J gene: TRBJ2-5; V gene: TRBV7-8; CDR3 length: 15; D gene: TRBD2; CDR3 DNA: TGTGCCAGCAGCTTAGTGGGAGGGCTGGGGGAGACCCAGTACTTC; CDR3 protein: CASSLVGGLGETQYF
clone size: .; J gene: TRBJ1-5; V gene: TRBV4-2; CDR3 length: 18; D gene: .; CDR3 DNA: TGTGCCAGCAGCCAAGATCGACGGGGGCGGTTGAGCAATCAGCCCCAGCATTTT; CDR3 protein: CASSQDRRGRLSNQPQHF
clone size: many; J gene: TRBJ2-1; V gene: TRBV7-3; CDR3 length: 15; D gene: TRBD2; CDR3 DNA: TGTGCCAGCAGTTCCCGGACTAGCGGGGCCGGGGAGCAGTTCTTC; CDR3 protein: CASSSRTSGAGEQFF
clone size: many; J gene: TRBJ2-2; V gene: TRBV5-1; CDR3 length: 13; D gene: .; CDR3 DNA: TGCGCCAGCAGCCGTAGGCAGACCGGGGAGCTGTTTTTT; CDR3 protein: CASSRRQTGELFF
clone size: many; J gene: TRBJ1-2; V gene: TRBV28; CDR3 length: 14; D gene: .; CDR3 DNA: TGTGCCAGCAGTTTAGTTAACAGTGTCTATGGCTACACCTTC; CDR3 protein: CASSLVNSVYGYTF
clone size: many; J gene: TRBJ2-1; V gene: TRBV7-8; CDR3 length: 15; D gene: .; CDR3 DNA: TGTGCCAGCAGCTTGCTTTGGAGTTCCTACAATGAGCAGTTCTTC; CDR3 protein: CASSLLWSSYNEQFF